The 20 T cell receptor beta chains presented below share a single source sample, sequenced in a study of molecular identifiers for immune sequencing clone quantification. TCRdb re-called the PCR reads with MiXCR, one entry per CDR3 protein. Among 35,000 to 45,000 distinct CDR3 sequences, 15% to 20% were seen once, and the ten largest hold about 6.2%. The sample was naive CD8+ T cells from blood, with Jurkat cell RNA spiked in. Subset denoted: FACS-sorted CD8+CD4-CCR7+CD45RA+ naive T cells. The receptors originated from a human donor in good health. Some libraries in this study had Jurkat cell RNA spiked in.

This clonotype was found many times. J is TRBJ1-2 and V is TRBV9; D remains ambiguous. The CDR3 spans 14 residues. Germline CDR1 is SGDLS and CDR2 is YYNGEE. Trimming took 3 bases from V and 2 from J, leaving 11 bases between them. This CDR3 reads CASSESGGNYGYTF. Written as DNA, the CDR3 is TGTGCCAGCAGCGAGAGTGGTGGCAACTATGGCTACACCTTC. Looking up the rest from reference TRBV9 and TRBJ1-2 gives the full variable domain: DSGVTQTPKHLITATGQRVTLRCSPRSGDLSVYWYQQSLDQGLQFLIQYYNGEERAKGNILERFSAQQFPDLHSELNLSSLELGDSALYFCASSESGGNYGYTFGSGTRLTVV.

This clonotype is judged medium-sized. This chain uses TRBV6-2 or TRBV6-3 with TRBJ2-2; 8 nucleotides agree with TRBD2. The V segment lost 5 bases and the J segment 4 bases; nucleotides outside the gene matches: 6. The CDR3 consists of 15 residues. Germline V gene sequence: CDR1 MNHEY, CDR2 SVGEGT. This CDR3 is CASSDFAGGTGELFF. The CDR3 bases are TGTGCCAGCAGTGACTTCGCGGGAGGCACCGGGGAGCTGTTTTTT.

This clonotype appeared many times. This chain links TRBV4-1 with TRBJ2-1; 10 bases map to TRBD2. The CDR3 covers 17 residues. Unmatched junction bases numbered 8, after V lost 0 bases and J lost 6 bases. CDR1 and CDR2 from the germline V gene are MGHRA and YSYEKL. The CDR3 reads CASSQDRLAGSSNEQFF. CDR3 nucleotide sequence: TGCGCCAGCAGCCAAGACAGACTAGCGGGTAGCTCCAATGAGCAGTTCTTC.

This clonotype appeared many times. The V and J genes are TRBV27 and TRBJ2-1; D perhaps matches TRBD2 (5 bases). This CDR3 has 13 amino acids. V dropped 5 bases and J dropped 3 bases, with 8 bases sitting between them. Germline-derived CDR1 and CDR2 are MNHEY and SMNVEV (reference sequence). The CDR3 loop is CASSPGSYNEQFF. For the CDR3, the DNA is TGTGCCAGCAGTCCGGGGAGCTACAATGAGCAGTTCTTC.

This clonotype was counted at least ten times. The J gene is TRBJ2-7, the V gene TRBV7-9; D assignment may be TRBD1 or TRBD2 (5 bases each). Germline assignment: CDR1 SEHNR and CDR2 FQNEAQ (reference sequence). The V and J ends lost 5 bases and 3 bases respectively, with 20 bases between them. This CDR3 spans 16 amino acids. The DNA for the CDR3 is TGTGCCAGCAGCCTCTTCGGGGCTAGTAATGTCTACGAGCAGTACTTC. The encoded protein is CASSLFGASNVYEQYF.

In its sample, this clonotype was seen a few times. The genes are TRBV5-1 and TRBJ2-7; 8 nucleotides agree with TRBD2. The CDR3 spans 14 residues. Germline-derived CDR1 and CDR2 are SGHRS and YFSETQ. The V gene end was trimmed by 4 bases and the J gene end by 2 bases; junction bases not matched to a gene: 5. CDR3 in DNA: TGCGCCAGCAGCCCGGCGGGGGGCCCCTACGAGCAGTACTTC. This translates into CASSPAGGPYEQYF.

This clonotype has ten or more counts. J is TRBJ2-1 and V is TRBV5-6; the D is unclear. The germline V gene encodes CDR1 SGHDT and CDR2 YYEEEE. V was clipped by 2 bases and J by 9 bases, with 6 bases between them. The CDR3 extends over 11 amino acids. The CDR3 reads CASSLVGEQFF. CDR3 nucleotide sequence: TGTGCCAGCAGCTTAGTCGGTGAGCAGTTCTTC. Together with reference TRBV5-6 and TRBJ2-1, the CDR3 gives the full variable domain: DAGVTQSPTHLIKTRGQQVTLRCSPKSGHDTVSWYQQALGQGPQFIFQYYEEEERQRGNFPDRFSGHQFPNYSSELNVNALLLGDSALYLCASSLVGEQFFGPGTRLTVL.

This clonotype was counted ten times or more. This chain joins TRBV7-9 and TRBJ2-1; 10 nucleotides match TRBD2. The germline V gene encodes CDR1 SEHNR and CDR2 FQNEAQ (reference sequence). Trimming took 5 bases from V and 6 from J; bases not matched to a gene: 7. This CDR3 is built from 15 residues. CDR3 sequence reads: CASSLGLADLNEQFF. In nucleotides, the CDR3 is TGTGCCAGCAGCCTCGGACTAGCGGACCTCAATGAGCAGTTCTTC.

This clonotype appeared many times. The chain couples TRBV5-5 to TRBJ1-5; tentatively, D is TRBD1 (5 bases). The CDR3 sequence is 13 residues long. Trimming shortened V by 0 bases and J by 7 bases, and 8 bases separated the two germline ends. Germline CDR1 reads SGHKS; CDR2 reads YYEKEE (reference sequence). The CDR3 DNA is TGTGCCAGCAGCTTGGTAGGGGAACAGCCCCAGCATTTT. This encodes CASSLVGEQPQHF.

This clonotype was seen at least ten times. CDR3 in amino acids: CASSFWSRGSSYEQYF. The CDR3, as DNA: TGTGCCAGCAGCTTCTGGAGCAGGGGGAGTTCCTACGAGCAGTACTTC. The chain recombines TRBV7-8 with TRBJ2-7; 7 positions agree with TRBD1. The CDR3 contains 16 residues. CDR1 is SGHVS and CDR2 is FQNEAQ in the germline V gene. Germline trimming cut 3 bases from V and 1 base from J; bases unmatched to any gene: 9.

This clonotype was detected a few times. This could be a read error, since a much larger clone is one nucleotide away. CDR3 in DNA: TGTGCCAGCAGCCTACAGGGGGGAGGAAACACCGTATATTTT. Translated, it gives CASSLQGGGNTVYF. The V call is TRBV27, the J call TRBJ1-3, with 8 nucleotides matching TRBD1. Germline V gene data show CDR1 as MNHEY and CDR2 as SMNVEV (reference sequence). The CDR3 is 14 amino acids.

This clonotype has a count of ten or more. The chain has TRBV6-5 and TRBJ1-3; TRBD1 is a possible D gene (6 bases). Germline V CDR1 and CDR2: MNHEY, SVGAGI. The CDR3 is made up of 15 amino acids. V shed 5 bases and J shed 2 bases, with 13 bases lying between them. In DNA, the CDR3 is TGTGCCAGCAGTAAAACAGGGTTACCTGGAAACACCATATATTTT. Translated, it gives CASSKTGLPGNTIYF.

This clonotype was seen once. The genes are TRBV29-1 and TRBJ1-1; TRBD1 is a possible D gene (6 bases). The CDR3 has 13 residues. Trimming took 7 bases from V and 0 from J, leaving 12 bases between them. Germline CDR1 and CDR2: SQVTM and ANQGSEA. Written as DNA, the CDR3 is TGCAGCGCAGGAGGGGGGATGAACACTGAAGCTTTCTTT. Protein product: CSAGGGMNTEAFF.

The J gene is TRBJ2-7, the V gene TRBV7-6, with 9 nucleotides matching TRBD1. Germline values: CDR1 SGHVS, CDR2 FNYEAQ. The CDR3 contains 13 residues. After removal of 4 bases from V and 6 bases from J, the junction contained 4 bases not matched to a gene. CDR3 nucleotides: TGTGCCAGCAGCTCCCGGACAGGGGTCGAGCAGTACTTC. As protein: CASSSRTGVEQYF.

As for this clonotype: A much larger clone sits a single nucleotide away, making a read error possible. V usage is TRBV28 and J usage is TRBJ2-5; no clear D gene. From germline, CDR1 is MDHEN and CDR2 SYDVKM. The CDR3 has 13 amino acids. The V and J ends lost 7 bases and 4 bases respectively, with 13 bases between them. CDR3: CASNWGGRETQYF. The CDR3 region has the DNA TGTGCCAGCAACTGGGGTGGCCGAGAGACCCAGTACTTC.

In this sample, this clonotype turned up a few times. J is TRBJ1-4 and V is TRBV28; weak D call: TRBD1 (6 bases). V was clipped by 5 bases and J by 8 bases, with 21 bases between them. The CDR3 is 16 residues long. Germline assignment: CDR1 MDHEN and CDR2 SYDVKM. In nucleotides, the CDR3 is TGTGCCAGCAGTACCCCGAGACAGGCGGAAGGGGAAAAACTGTTTTTT. Amino acid sequence: CASSTPRQAEGEKLFF.

This clonotype was counted many times. This chain links TRBV9 with TRBJ2-7; D tentatively fits TRBD1 or TRBD2 (6 bases each). The V gene lost 2 bases and the J gene lost 5 bases, with 20 bases spanning the gap. This CDR3 contains 16 residues. The V gene's germline CDR1 is SGDLS and CDR2 YYNGEE. CDR3 amino acids: CASSVGSGGGLDEQYF. The CDR3 DNA reads TGTGCCAGCAGCGTGGGGTCCGGGGGCGGTCTCGACGAGCAGTACTTC.

This clonotype was seen repeatedly, ten times or more. The chain combines TRBV9 with TRBJ1-1; the D gene is possibly TRBD1 (6 bases). The V and J ends lost 0 bases and 3 bases respectively, with 15 bases between them. This CDR3 is 16 amino acids long. The germline CDR1 and CDR2 sequences are SGDLS and YYNGEE. The CDR3 DNA reads TGTGCCAGCAGCGTAGTGGGGCAGGGGTGGGACACTGAAGCTTTCTTT. Translation gives CASSVVGQGWDTEAFF.

Ten or more counts support this clonotype. The chain is built from TRBV27 and TRBJ2-5; maybe TRBD1 (6 bases). Germline V gene sequence: CDR1 MNHEY, CDR2 SMNVEV (reference sequence). The CDR3 length is 14 residues. Trimming took 4 bases from V and 5 from J, leaving 14 bases between them. In nucleotides, the CDR3 is TGTGCCAGCAGTTCCTACAGGGACGGGGAGACCCAGTACTTC. Translation gives CASSSYRDGETQYF.

This clonotype was found many times. The chain couples TRBV2 to TRBJ1-2; D remains ambiguous. The length of the CDR3 is 12 residues. Germline CDR1 is SNHLY and CDR2 is FYNNEI. This CDR3 is CAGTPANYGYTF. In DNA, the CDR3 is TGTGCTGGCACACCGGCAAACTATGGCTACACCTTC.